This T cell receptor (beta chain) was identified during a study of T cells in Graves' hyperthyroidism and ophthalmopathy. This clonotype has a count of ten or more. Amplification targeted TCR beta CDR3 regions from RNA transcripts. The HTBI primer set drove a first-round RT-PCR of the TCR CDR3. In TCRdb, the multiplex PCR reads were re-called with MiXCR into one record per CDR3 protein. Of over 650,000 distinct CDR3 sequences listed, roughly 17% were seen once; the top ten hold around 7.7%. The length of the CDR3 is 17 residues. The V segment lost 1 base and the J segment 0 bases; nucleotides outside the gene matches: 7. The germline V gene encodes CDR1 SEHNR and CDR2 FQNEAQ (reference sequence).

The clonotype originates from a man younger than 30 with Graves' hyperthyroidism. The rearrangement joins TRBV7-9 to TRBJ2-3; 7 nucleotides agree with TRBD2. Sequencing used blood. The CDR3 spells CASSLGSSSGSTDTQYF. The CDR3 DNA sequence: TGTGCCAGCAGCTTAGGTTCGTCTAGCGGTAGCACAGATACGCAGTATTTT.